This TCR beta chain emerged from a study of shared T cell receptors in the human thymus. Sequencing was performed with immunoSEQ multiplex PCR; in TCRdb, only in-frame clones are kept and a portion is missing. The table has more than 550,000 clones, over 75% seen once. Germline values: CDR1 LGHNA, CDR2 YNFKEQ. The CDR3 totals 16 residues. The ends lost 1 base at V and 0 bases at J; junction bases unmatched: 6. These data were also filed under a second study, of human thymus T cells. That work contributes: Thymic material originated from resections removed in the course of corrective heart surgery. Thymic and blood repertoires appeared to carry a bias in their V and J gene usage.

The V and J genes are TRBV4-2 and TRBJ2-7, with TRBD2 identical over 7 bases. The sample was thymocytes. This TCR derives from a boy less than two years old with a congenital heart defect. Written as DNA, the CDR3 is TGTGCCAGCAGCCAAGCCGGGACTACCACCTCCTACGAGCAGTACTTC. Its translation is CASSQAGTTTSYEQYF.